This T cell receptor beta chain is drawn from a study of blood T cell repertoires in COVID-19. Study-wide background: Spain, Italy and the United States supplied samples that represented acute and convalescent COVID-19.

Exposed study participants had met a COVID-19 case within 2 weeks before entry. Some clones are missing from TCRdb's copy, which holds only in-frame ones; the method was immunoSEQ multiplex PCR. This table holds 350,000 to 400,000 clones, approximately 89% found once. This clone was observed a handful of times. Germline V gives CDR1 MNHEY, CDR2 SMNVEV (reference sequence). V was shortened by 6 bases and J by 1 base, with 22 bases between the two germline ends. The CDR3 runs 17 residues. Sequences were obtained from PBMCs or T cells enriched from blood (not recorded which). V gene TRBV27 combines with J gene TRBJ2-7; perhaps TRBD2 as D (5 bases). This TCR derives from a woman in her thirties or forties who had been exposed to COVID-19. The CDR3, as DNA: TGTGCCAGCAGCCCTAGATTCCCCTCGGGATCTTCCTACGAGCAGTACTTC. Translation: CASSPRFPSGSSYEQYF.